These T cell receptor beta chains were read from a single sample in a study of cytomegalovirus exposure and HLA in healthy donors. Sequenced by immunoSEQ multiplex PCR; TCRdb stores in-frame clones only, minus some. This table holds over 200,000 clones, 70% to 80% found once. The specimen was PBMCs. The source of these receptors is a young woman in good health and CMV-seronegative. The CDR3 runs from the conserved cysteine through the conserved F or W. The order of the fields is CDR3 protein, clone size, J gene, V gene. Not every row has a clone size; where given, it reads once, few, many or a size class.

CDR3 protein: CASSSSAGGGGSTEAFF
clone size: -
J gene: TRBJ1-1
V gene: TRBV21-1

CDR3 protein: CSSSFVLGGVNNEQFF
clone size: once
J gene: TRBJ2-1
V gene: TRBV7-9

CDR3 protein: CAIRRTGGSYEQYF
clone size: -
J gene: TRBJ2-7
V gene: TRBV10-3

CDR3 protein: CATAGGGLTSYEQYF
clone size: -
J gene: TRBJ2-7
V gene: TRBV6-5

CDR3 protein: CASSLGLSQPQHF
clone size: -
J gene: TRBJ1-5
V gene: TRBV5-1

CDR3 protein: CASSALTASNEKLFF
clone size: -
J gene: TRBJ1-4
V gene: TRBV5-1

CDR3 protein: CASSFQQGLNTEAFF
clone size: few
J gene: TRBJ1-1
V gene: TRBV11-3

CDR3 protein: CARSPLASGLPYEQYF
clone size: -
J gene: TRBJ2-7
V gene: TRBV5-3

CDR3 protein: CASSLLARGGELFF
clone size: -
J gene: TRBJ2-2
V gene: TRBV5-4

CDR3 protein: CASSARQGLLGYTF
clone size: -
J gene: TRBJ1-2
V gene: TRBV9

CDR3 protein: CASSAGGSNQPQHF
clone size: few
J gene: TRBJ1-5
V gene: TRBV9

CDR3 protein: CASSVDSTSGSLTDTQYF
clone size: -
J gene: TRBJ2-3
V gene: TRBV9

CDR3 protein: CASSSRTGGNYGYTF
clone size: -
J gene: TRBJ1-2
V gene: TRBV19

CDR3 protein: CASSLLAGGSYEQYF
clone size: -
J gene: TRBJ2-7
V gene: TRBV11-2

CDR3 protein: CAWTLTGELFF
clone size: once
J gene: TRBJ2-2
V gene: TRBV30

CDR3 protein: CASITGSGTEAFF
clone size: -
J gene: TRBJ1-1
V gene: TRBV6-6

CDR3 protein: CASSSGQGELEAFF
clone size: -
J gene: TRBJ1-1
V gene: TRBV28

CDR3 protein: CAISKALGAGWDNQPQHF
clone size: once
J gene: TRBJ1-5
V gene: TRBV21-1

CDR3 protein: CASGLVGQLGRGPLETQYF
clone size: once
J gene: TRBJ2-5
V gene: TRBV12-5

CDR3 protein: CASSAAGTGLYEQYF
clone size: -
J gene: -
V gene: TRBV11-2